The 25 T cell receptor beta chains presented below share a single source sample, sequenced in a study of human thymus T cells. The method was immunoSEQ multiplex PCR; TCRdb's version includes in-frame clones alone and lacks a portion of them. The sample contains about 78,000 clones, roughly 97% of which appear only once. Resections were taken during corrective heart surgery, and the thymus tissue came from these. Sequenced input: thymus tissue. The receptors were sampled from a boy younger than two with a congenital heart defect but otherwise immunologically healthy.

The rearrangement joins TRBV11-1 to TRBJ2-6, with D tentatively TRBD2 (5 bases). V gave up 5 bases and J gave up 0 bases, with 14 bases separating them. This CDR3 has 17 amino acids. CDR1 and CDR2 from the germline V gene are SGHAT and FQDESV (reference sequence). CDR3 sequence reads: CASSQGREGSGANVLTF. The CDR3 DNA reads TGTGCCAGCAGCCAAGGACGGGAAGGCTCTGGGGCCAACGTCCTGACTTTC. The whole variable domain, remainder taken from reference TRBV11-1 and TRBJ2-6, is EAEVAQSPRYKITEKSQAVAFWCDPISGHATLYWYRQILGQGPELLVQFQDESVVDDSQLPKDRFSAERLKGVDSTLKIQPAELGDSAMYLCASSQGREGSGANVLTFGAGSRLTVL.

This clone was detected once. CDR3 residues: CASSYSGASYNEQFF. Written as DNA, the CDR3 is TGTGCCAGCAGTTACTCAGGGGCCTCCTACAATGAGCAGTTCTTC. The chain is built from TRBV6-5 and TRBJ2-1, with a weak D call TRBD1 (5 bases). Germline loops: CDR1 MNHEY, CDR2 SVGAGI. Trimming shortened V by 0 bases and J by 0 bases, and 6 bases separated the two germline ends. The CDR3 length is 15 residues.

The J gene is TRBJ2-1, the V gene TRBV19; TRBD2 agrees at 13 bases. The CDR3 consists of 18 residues. The germline V gene has CDR1 LNHDA and CDR2 SQIVND (reference sequence). J was trimmed by 2 bases and V by 6 bases; bases with no gene match: 10. In DNA, the CDR3 is TGTGCCAGTAGGAGAGGACTAGCGGGAGACACTGCCTACAATGAGCAGTTCTTC. Its protein product is CASRRGLAGDTAYNEQFF.

The chain couples TRBV29-1 to TRBJ2-5; maybe TRBD2 (5 bases). The CDR3 loop spans 12 amino acids. The germline V gene encodes CDR1 SQVTM and CDR2 ANQGSEA. Trimming left V 4 bases short and J 5 bases short, with 11 bases between. This CDR3 reads CSVGKPGETQYF. CDR3 sequence (DNA): TGCAGCGTTGGTAAGCCGGGGGAGACCCAGTACTTC.

V is TRBV19 and J is TRBJ2-7, with D maybe TRBD1 (7 bases). Germline V lookup: CDR1 LNHDA, CDR2 SQIVND (reference sequence). CDR3 length equals 15 residues. Trimming removed 5 bases from V and 2 bases from J, with 16 bases in between. The DNA of the CDR3 is TGTGCCAGTAGTTTGCAGGGGGGATTGACCTACGAGCAGTACTTC. As protein: CASSLQGGLTYEQYF.

CDR3 nucleotide sequence: TGTGCCAGCAGCTTGGGGCAGCAGCCCCAGCATTTT. This gives the protein CASSLGQQPQHF. V gene TRBV5-6 combines with J gene TRBJ1-5, with unresolved D. CDR3 length: 12 residues. CDR1 and CDR2 from the germline V gene are SGHDT and YYEEEE. Trimming cost V 0 bases and J 7 bases, with 5 bases left between them. Full variable domain (missing parts from reference TRBV5-6 and TRBJ1-5): DAGVTQSPTHLIKTRGQQVTLRCSPKSGHDTVSWYQQALGQGPQFIFQYYEEEERQRGNFPDRFSGHQFPNYSSELNVNALLLGDSALYLCASSLGQQPQHFGDGTRLSIL.

V gene TRBV29-1 combines with J gene TRBJ2-5, with 12 nucleotides matching TRBD2. CDR3 length: 18 amino acids. Unmatched junction bases numbered 18, after V lost 5 bases and J lost 5 bases. The germline V gene encodes CDR1 SQVTM and CDR2 ANQGSEA. The CDR3 loop is CSVRLTGLAGCKMETQYF. CDR3 coding DNA: TGCAGCGTTAGATTGACCGGACTAGCGGGGTGCAAGATGGAGACCCAGTACTTC.

The CDR3 DNA is TGCGCCAGCAGCTTGGGGTTAGTGACGGGGGTCCCCATCCACCAACCCTACGAGCAGTACTTC. It yields the protein CASSLGLVTGVPIHQPYEQYF. This rearrangement joins TRBV5-1 to TRBJ2-7; D is perhaps TRBD2 (6 bases). The CDR3 has 21 amino acids. The V end lost 0 bases, the J end lost 2 bases, and 30 bases lay between the germline ends. Germline CDR1 is SGHRS and CDR2 is YFSETQ.

V is TRBV7-9 and J is TRBJ1-2; D is possibly TRBD1 (5 bases). CDR1 is SEHNR and CDR2 is FQNEAQ in the germline V gene (reference sequence). The CDR3 totals 12 residues. V was pared by 2 bases and J by 7 bases, with 8 bases between. The DNA for the CDR3 is TGTGCCAGCAGCTTATCCAGGGTTGGCTACACCTTC. Protein sequence: CASSLSRVGYTF.

Only one count was recorded for this clone. The chain recombines TRBV27 with TRBJ2-3; D possibly corresponds to TRBD2 (5 bases). Trimming removed 5 bases at V and 2 bases at J, with 17 bases between. There are 16 residues in the CDR3. Germline-derived CDR1 and CDR2 are MNHEY and SMNVEV (reference sequence). CDR3 sequence: CASSGGHRRPTDTQYF. Here the CDR3 DNA reads TGTGCCAGCAGTGGAGGTCACAGAAGACCCACAGATACGCAGTATTTT.

In this sample, this clone turned up once. The chain is built from TRBV15 and TRBJ2-7; the D gene could be TRBD1 or TRBD2 (5 bases each). Germline assignment: CDR1 LNHNV and CDR2 YYDKDF (reference sequence). V was shortened by 3 bases and J by 4 bases, with 16 bases between the two germline ends. The CDR3 is 15 residues long. The CDR3 protein is CATSRSTGPLYEQYF. The CDR3 nucleotides are TGTGCCACCAGCAGGTCCACGGGGCCGTTGTACGAGCAGTACTTC. Drawing the rest from reference TRBV15 and TRBJ2-7, the complete variable domain is DAMVIQNPRYQVTQFGKPVTLSCSQTLNHNVMYWYQQKSSQAPKLLFHYYDKDFNNEADTPDNFQSRRPNTSFCFLDIRSPGLGDTAMYLCATSRSTGPLYEQYFGPGTRLTVT.

The V and J genes are TRBV5-4 and TRBJ2-1; no definite D call. V shed 0 bases and J shed 7 bases, with 8 bases lying between them. CDR1 is SGHNT and CDR2 is YYREEE in the germline V gene (reference sequence). This CDR3 is built from 13 residues. This CDR3 reads CASSLVLENEQFF. In nucleotides, the CDR3 is TGTGCCAGCAGCTTGGTCCTAGAGAATGAGCAGTTCTTC.

This CDR3 reads CATSRDLSPMYQETQYF. CDR3 nucleotides: TGTGCCACCAGCAGAGATTTAAGCCCGATGTACCAAGAGACCCAGTACTTC. The genes are TRBV15 and TRBJ2-5; D is unclear. Germline V gene data show CDR1 as LNHNV and CDR2 as YYDKDF (reference sequence). V dropped 0 bases and J dropped 0 bases, with 14 bases sitting between them. The CDR3 spans 17 residues.

The chain carries TRBV7-9 and TRBJ2-2; D might be TRBD1 (6 bases). Trimming cost V 3 bases and J 6 bases, with 14 bases left between them. Germline lookup yields CDR1 SEHNR and CDR2 FQNEAQ (reference sequence). The CDR3 sequence is 15 residues long. The CDR3 DNA reads as TGTGCCAGCAGCTTGGAGAACAGGGTATCCGGGGAGCTGTTTTTT. This translates into CASSLENRVSGELFF.

The chain joins TRBV19 to TRBJ2-3, with 10 bases identical to TRBD1. This CDR3 has 14 amino acids. CDR1 and CDR2 from the germline V gene are LNHDA and SQIVND (reference sequence). After removal of 7 bases from V and 3 bases from J, the junction contained 4 bases not matched to a gene. CDR3 amino acids: CASKRTGGTDTQYF. CDR3 in DNA: TGTGCCAGTAAACGGACAGGGGGTACAGATACGCAGTATTTT.

V gene TRBV28 combines with J gene TRBJ2-3, with D hard to call. V dropped 10 bases and J dropped 0 bases, with 20 bases sitting between them. CDR1 MDHEN and CDR2 SYDVKM come from the germline V gene. The CDR3 contains 16 residues. CDR3: CATTRLDRHSTDTQYF. DNA of the CDR3: TGTGCCACCACCCGACTGGACCGACATAGCACAGATACGCAGTATTTT. The complete variable domain, with remaining parts taken from reference TRBV28 and TRBJ2-3, reads DVKVTQSSRYLVKRTGEKVFLECVQDMDHENMFWYRQDPGLGLRLIYFSYDVKMKEKGDIPEGYSVSREKKERFSLILESASTNQTSMYLCATTRLDRHSTDTQYFGPGTRLTVL.

The chain is built from TRBV5-1 and TRBJ1-2, with a tentative D call TRBD1 (5 bases). Germline V CDR1 and CDR2: SGHRS, YFSETQ. CDR3 length: 14 residues. Trimming pared 4 bases from V and 1 base from J, leaving 11 bases between. The CDR3 is CASSPDTFNYGYTF. CDR3 DNA: TGCGCCAGCAGCCCGGACACTTTTAACTATGGCTACACCTTC.

V usage is TRBV4-3 and J usage is TRBJ2-2, with a possible D match to TRBD1 (6 bases). The germline V gene has CDR1 LGHNA and CDR2 YSLEER. CDR3 length: 15 amino acids. V was pared by 2 bases and J by 6 bases, with 13 bases between. The CDR3 nucleotides are TGCGCCAGCAGCCAACCCCCCTCAGGGGCCGGGGAGCTGTTTTTT. Protein: CASSQPPSGAGELFF.

The J gene is TRBJ1-3, the V gene TRBV6-5; D not certain. Germline V gene sequence: CDR1 MNHEY, CDR2 SVGAGI. This CDR3 has 13 amino acids. The V and J ends lost 6 bases and 0 bases respectively, with 6 bases between them. Here the CDR3 DNA reads TGTGCCAGCAGGGAGAGCTCTGGAAACACCATATATTTT. Amino acids: CASRESSGNTIYF.

The sample holds a few counts of this clone. V and J are TRBV10-1 and TRBJ2-3; D not resolved. The CDR3 length is 11 residues. The V and J ends lost 3 bases and 5 bases respectively, with 3 bases between them. Germline lookup yields CDR1 WNHNN and CDR2 SYGVQD (reference sequence). The CDR3 here is CASSEGDTQYF. Here the CDR3 DNA reads TGCGCCAGCAGTGAAGGAGATACGCAGTATTTT.

V is TRBV6-5 and J is TRBJ2-7; 7 nucleotides line up with TRBD1. CDR3 length: 13 residues. The V gene's germline CDR1 is MNHEY and CDR2 SVGAGI. V dropped 6 bases and J dropped 1; count of bases not matched to a gene: 3. CDR3 nucleotides: TGTGCCAGCAGAATACAGGGGTCCTACGAGCAGTACTTC. As protein: CASRIQGSYEQYF.

This sequence joins TRBV18 and TRBJ2-2; D uncertain. Germline CDR1 is KGHSH and CDR2 is LQKENI. The CDR3 length is 18 residues. V was clipped by 0 bases and J by 0 bases, with 14 bases between them. This chain's CDR3 is CASSPPKPLSSNTGELFF. The CDR3 region has the DNA TGTGCCAGCTCACCACCTAAACCTTTAAGTTCGAACACCGGGGAGCTGTTTTTT. Using reference TRBV18 and TRBJ2-2 for the parts outside the CDR3, the full variable domain is NAGVMQNPRHLVRRRGQEARLRCSPMKGHSHVYWYRQLPEEGLKFMVYLQKENIIDESGMPKERFSAEFPKEGPSILRIQQVVRGDSAAYFCASSPPKPLSSNTGELFFGEGSRLTVL.

The chain joins TRBV19 to TRBJ1-2, with no clear D. Trimming pared 7 bases from V and 2 bases from J, leaving 14 bases between. CDR1 and CDR2 (germline): LNHDA, SQIVND (reference sequence). The length of the CDR3 is 14 residues. CDR3 region: CASNPAGVNYGYTF. The CDR3 DNA sequence: TGTGCCAGTAACCCCGCCGGGGTGAACTATGGCTACACCTTC.

V usage is TRBV5-6 and J usage is TRBJ2-7; 7 nucleotides agree with TRBD1. The J segment lost 4 bases and the V segment lost 0 bases, leaving 10 bases of the junction unmatched. This CDR3 is 16 amino acids long. The germline V gene encodes CDR1 SGHDT and CDR2 YYEEEE. The CDR3 DNA reads TGTGCCAGCAGCTTGGGATACAGGGGCCTCGGGTACGAGCAGTACTTC. Residues: CASSLGYRGLGYEQYF.

This sequence joins TRBV5-4 and TRBJ2-7; 10 bases fit TRBD1. The germline V gene encodes CDR1 SGHNT and CDR2 YYREEE (reference sequence). Germline trimming cut 3 bases from V and 0 bases from J; bases unmatched to any gene: 15. This CDR3 is 19 amino acids long. DNA for the CDR3: TGTGCCAGCAGCTGTCACCGGGACAGGGGCTCCCCTAGCTCCTACGAGCAGTACTTC. Encoded protein: CASSCHRDRGSPSSYEQYF.